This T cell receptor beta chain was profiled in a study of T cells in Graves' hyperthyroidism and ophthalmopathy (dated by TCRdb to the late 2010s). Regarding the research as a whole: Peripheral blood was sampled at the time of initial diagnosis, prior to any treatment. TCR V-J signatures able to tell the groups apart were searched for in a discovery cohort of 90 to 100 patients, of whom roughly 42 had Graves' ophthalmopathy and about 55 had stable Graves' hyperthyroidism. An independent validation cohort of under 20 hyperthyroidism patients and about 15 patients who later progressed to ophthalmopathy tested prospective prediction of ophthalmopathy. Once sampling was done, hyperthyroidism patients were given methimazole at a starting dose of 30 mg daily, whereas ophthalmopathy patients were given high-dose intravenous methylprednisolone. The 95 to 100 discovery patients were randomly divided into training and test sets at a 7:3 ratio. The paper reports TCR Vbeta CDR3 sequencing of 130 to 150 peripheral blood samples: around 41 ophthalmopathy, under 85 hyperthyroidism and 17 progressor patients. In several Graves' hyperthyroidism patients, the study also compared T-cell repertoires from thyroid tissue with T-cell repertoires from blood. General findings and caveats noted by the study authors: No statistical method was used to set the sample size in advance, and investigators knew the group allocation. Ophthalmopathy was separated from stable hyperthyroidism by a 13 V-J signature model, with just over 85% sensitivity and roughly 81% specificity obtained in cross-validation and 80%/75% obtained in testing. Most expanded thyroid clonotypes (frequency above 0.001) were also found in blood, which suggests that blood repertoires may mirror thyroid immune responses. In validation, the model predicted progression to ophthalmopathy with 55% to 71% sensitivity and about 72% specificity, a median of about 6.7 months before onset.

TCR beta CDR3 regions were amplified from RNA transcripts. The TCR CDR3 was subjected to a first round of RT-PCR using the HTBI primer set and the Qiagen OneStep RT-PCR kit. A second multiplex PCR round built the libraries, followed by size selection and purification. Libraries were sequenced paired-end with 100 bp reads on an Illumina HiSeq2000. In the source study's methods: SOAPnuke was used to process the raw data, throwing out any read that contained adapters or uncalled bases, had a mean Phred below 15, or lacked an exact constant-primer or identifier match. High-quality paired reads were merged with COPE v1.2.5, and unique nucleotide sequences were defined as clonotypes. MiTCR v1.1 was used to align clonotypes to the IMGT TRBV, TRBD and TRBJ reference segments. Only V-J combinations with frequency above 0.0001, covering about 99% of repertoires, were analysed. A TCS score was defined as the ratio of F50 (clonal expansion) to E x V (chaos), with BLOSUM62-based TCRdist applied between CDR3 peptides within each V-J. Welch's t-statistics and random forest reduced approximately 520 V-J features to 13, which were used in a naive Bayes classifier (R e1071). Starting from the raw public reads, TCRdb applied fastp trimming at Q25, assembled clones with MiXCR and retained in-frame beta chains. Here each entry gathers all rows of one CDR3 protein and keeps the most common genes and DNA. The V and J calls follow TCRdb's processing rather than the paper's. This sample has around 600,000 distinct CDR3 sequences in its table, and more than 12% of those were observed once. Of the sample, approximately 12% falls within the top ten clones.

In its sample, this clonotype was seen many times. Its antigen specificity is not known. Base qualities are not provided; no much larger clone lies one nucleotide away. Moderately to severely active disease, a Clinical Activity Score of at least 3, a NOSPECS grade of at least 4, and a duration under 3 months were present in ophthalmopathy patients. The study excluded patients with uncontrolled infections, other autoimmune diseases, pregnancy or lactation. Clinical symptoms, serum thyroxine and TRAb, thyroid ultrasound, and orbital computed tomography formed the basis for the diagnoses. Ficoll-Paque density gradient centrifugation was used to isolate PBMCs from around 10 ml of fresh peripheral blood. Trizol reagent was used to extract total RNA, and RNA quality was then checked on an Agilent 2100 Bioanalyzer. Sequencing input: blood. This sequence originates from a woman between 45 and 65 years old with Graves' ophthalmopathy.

The DNA reads TGTGCCAGCAGCCCGGGACTAGCGGGAGGAGACATTCAGTACTTC. Its protein reads: CASSPGLAGGDIQYF. This chain joins TRBV7-2 to TRBJ2-4; 15 central nucleotides agree with TRBD2. The junction shows trimming of 5 bases on V and 8 bases on J, and the gene matches do not reach 4 bases of it. Including the terminal cysteine and phenylalanine, the CDR3 comprises 15 residues. The retained sequence is limited to the CDR3, 45 bases, with the frame set at the first base. CDR1 SGHTA and CDR2 FQGNSA were looked up in the germline V gene.